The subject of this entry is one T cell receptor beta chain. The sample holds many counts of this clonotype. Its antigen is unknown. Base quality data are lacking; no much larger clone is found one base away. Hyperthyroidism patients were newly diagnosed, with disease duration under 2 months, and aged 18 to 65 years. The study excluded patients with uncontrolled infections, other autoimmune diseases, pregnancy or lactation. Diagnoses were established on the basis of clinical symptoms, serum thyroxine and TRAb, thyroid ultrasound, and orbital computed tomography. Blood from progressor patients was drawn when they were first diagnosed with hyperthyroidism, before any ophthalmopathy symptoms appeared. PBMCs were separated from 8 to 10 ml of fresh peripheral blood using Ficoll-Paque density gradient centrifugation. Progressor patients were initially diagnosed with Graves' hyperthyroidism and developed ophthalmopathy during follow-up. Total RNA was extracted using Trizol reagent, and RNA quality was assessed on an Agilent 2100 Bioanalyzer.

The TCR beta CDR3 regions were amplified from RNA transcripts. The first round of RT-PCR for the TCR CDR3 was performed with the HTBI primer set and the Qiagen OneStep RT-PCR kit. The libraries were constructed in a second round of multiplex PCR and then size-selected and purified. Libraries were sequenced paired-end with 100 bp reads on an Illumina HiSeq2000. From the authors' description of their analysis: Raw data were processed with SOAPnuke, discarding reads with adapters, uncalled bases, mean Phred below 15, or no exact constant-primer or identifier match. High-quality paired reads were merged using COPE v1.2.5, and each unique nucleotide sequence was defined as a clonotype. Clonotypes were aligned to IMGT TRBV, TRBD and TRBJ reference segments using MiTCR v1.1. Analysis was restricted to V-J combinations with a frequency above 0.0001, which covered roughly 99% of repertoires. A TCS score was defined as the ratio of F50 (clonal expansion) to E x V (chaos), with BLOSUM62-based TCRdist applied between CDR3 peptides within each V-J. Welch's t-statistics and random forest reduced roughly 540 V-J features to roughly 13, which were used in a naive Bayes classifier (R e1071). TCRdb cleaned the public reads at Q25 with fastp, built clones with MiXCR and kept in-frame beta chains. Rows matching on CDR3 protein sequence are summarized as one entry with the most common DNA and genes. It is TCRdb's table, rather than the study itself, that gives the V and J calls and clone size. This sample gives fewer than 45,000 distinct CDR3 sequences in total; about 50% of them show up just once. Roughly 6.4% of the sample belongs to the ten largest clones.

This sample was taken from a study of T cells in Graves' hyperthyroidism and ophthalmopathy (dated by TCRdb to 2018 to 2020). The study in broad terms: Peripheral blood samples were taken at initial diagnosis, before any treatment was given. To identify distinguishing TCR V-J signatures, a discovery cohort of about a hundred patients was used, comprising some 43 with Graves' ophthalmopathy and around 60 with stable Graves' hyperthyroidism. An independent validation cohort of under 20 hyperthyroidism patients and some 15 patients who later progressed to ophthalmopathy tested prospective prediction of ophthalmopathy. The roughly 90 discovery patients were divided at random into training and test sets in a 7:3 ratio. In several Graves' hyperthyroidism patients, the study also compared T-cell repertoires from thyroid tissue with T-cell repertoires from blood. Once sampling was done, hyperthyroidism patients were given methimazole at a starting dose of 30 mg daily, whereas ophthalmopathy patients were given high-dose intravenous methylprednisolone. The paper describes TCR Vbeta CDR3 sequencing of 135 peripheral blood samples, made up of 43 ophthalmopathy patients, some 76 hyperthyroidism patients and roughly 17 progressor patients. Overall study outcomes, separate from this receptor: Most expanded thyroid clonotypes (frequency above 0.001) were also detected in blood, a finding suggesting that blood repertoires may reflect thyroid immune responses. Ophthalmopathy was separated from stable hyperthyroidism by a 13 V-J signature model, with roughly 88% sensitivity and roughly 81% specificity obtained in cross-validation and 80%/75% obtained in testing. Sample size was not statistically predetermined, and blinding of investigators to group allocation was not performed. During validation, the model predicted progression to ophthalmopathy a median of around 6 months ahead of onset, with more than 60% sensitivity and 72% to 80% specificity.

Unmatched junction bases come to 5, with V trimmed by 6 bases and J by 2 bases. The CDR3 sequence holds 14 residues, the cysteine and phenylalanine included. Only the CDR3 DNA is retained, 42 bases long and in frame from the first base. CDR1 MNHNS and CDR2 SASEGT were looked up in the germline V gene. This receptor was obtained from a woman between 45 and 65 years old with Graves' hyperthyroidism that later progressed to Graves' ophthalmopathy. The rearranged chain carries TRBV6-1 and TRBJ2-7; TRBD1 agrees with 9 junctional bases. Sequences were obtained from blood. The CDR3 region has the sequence CASRWGQGTYEQYF. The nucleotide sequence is TGTGCCAGCAGGTGGGGACAGGGTACCTACGAGCAGTACTTC.